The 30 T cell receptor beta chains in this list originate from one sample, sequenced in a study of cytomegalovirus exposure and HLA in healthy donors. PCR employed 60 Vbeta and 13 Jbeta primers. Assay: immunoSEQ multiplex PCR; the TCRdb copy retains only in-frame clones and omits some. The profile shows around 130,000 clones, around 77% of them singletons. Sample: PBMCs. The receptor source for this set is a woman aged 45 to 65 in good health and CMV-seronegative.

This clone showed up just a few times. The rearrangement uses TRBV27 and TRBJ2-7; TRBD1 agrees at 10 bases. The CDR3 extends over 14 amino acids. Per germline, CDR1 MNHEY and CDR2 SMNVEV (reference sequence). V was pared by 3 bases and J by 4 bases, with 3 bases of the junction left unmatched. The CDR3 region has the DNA TGTGCCAGCAGTTTTGGGGACAGGGGATACGAGCAGTACTTC. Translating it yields CASSFGDRGYEQYF.

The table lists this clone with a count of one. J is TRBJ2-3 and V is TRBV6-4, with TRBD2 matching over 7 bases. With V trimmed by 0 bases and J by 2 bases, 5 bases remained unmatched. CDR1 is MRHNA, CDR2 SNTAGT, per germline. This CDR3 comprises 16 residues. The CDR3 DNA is TGTGCCAGCAGTGACTCGTTCGGGGACTACACAGATACGCAGTATTTT. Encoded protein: CASSDSFGDYTDTQYF.

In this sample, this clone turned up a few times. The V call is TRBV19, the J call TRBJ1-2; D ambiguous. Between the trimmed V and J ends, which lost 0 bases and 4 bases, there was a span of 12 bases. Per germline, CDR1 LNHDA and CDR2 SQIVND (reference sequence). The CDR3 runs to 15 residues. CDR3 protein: CASSIESTPSYGYTF. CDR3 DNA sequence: TGTGCCAGTAGTATAGAATCAACGCCCAGCTATGGCTACACCTTC.

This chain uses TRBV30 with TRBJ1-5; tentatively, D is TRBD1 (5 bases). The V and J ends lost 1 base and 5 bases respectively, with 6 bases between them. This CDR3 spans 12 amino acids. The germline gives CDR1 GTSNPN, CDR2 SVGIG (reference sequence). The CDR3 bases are TGTGCCTGGAGTGAAGGGGATCAGCCCCAGCATTTT. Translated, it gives CAWSEGDQPQHF.

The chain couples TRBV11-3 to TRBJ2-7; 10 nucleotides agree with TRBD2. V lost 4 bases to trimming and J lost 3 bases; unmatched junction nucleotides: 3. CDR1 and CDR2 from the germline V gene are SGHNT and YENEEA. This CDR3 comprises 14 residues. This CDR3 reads CASSSGLADYEQYV. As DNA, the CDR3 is TGTGCCAGCAGCTCCGGACTAGCGGACTACGAGCAGTACGTC.

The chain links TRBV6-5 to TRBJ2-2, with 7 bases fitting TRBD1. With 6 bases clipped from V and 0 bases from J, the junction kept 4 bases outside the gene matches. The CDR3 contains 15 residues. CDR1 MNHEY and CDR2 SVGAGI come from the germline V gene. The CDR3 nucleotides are TGTGCCAGCAGCCGACAGGGCACGAACACCGGGGAGCTGTTTTTT. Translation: CASSRQGTNTGELFF.

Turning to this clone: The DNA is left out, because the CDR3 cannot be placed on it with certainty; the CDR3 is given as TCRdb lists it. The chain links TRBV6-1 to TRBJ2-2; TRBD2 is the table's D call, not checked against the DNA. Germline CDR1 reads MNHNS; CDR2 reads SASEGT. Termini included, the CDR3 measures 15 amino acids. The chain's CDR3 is CASSSSSAHTGELFF.

The CDR3 region has the DNA TGTGCCAGCAGCTTAAAGACTAGCGGAGACACAGATACGCAGTATTTT. It specifies CASSLKTSGDTDTQYF. This chain uses TRBV7-3 with TRBJ2-3; TRBD2 agrees at 9 bases. The J segment lost 2 bases and the V segment lost 1 base, leaving 4 bases of the junction unmatched. The CDR3 length is 16 residues. Germline-derived CDR1 and CDR2 are SGHTA and FQGTGA. The full variable domain, its missing parts supplied by reference TRBV7-3 and TRBJ2-3, is GAGVSQTPSNKVTEKGKYVELRCDPISGHTALYWYRQSLGQGPEFLIYFQGTGAADDSGLPNDRFFAVRPEGSVSTLKIQRTERGDSAVYLCASSLKTSGDTDTQYFGPGTRLTVL.

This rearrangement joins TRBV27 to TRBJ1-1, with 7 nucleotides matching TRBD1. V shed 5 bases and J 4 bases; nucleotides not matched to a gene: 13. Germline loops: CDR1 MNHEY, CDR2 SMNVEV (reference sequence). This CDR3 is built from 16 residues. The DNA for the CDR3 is TGTGCCAGCAGTGACATCGACAGGGTCTCGGGCACTGAAGCTTTCTTT. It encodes CASSDIDRVSGTEAFF.

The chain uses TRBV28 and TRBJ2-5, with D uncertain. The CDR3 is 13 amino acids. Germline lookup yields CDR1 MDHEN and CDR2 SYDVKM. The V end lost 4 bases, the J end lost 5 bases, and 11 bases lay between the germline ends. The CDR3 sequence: CASSSPPFETQYF. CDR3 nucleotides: TGTGCCAGCAGTTCCCCTCCGTTCGAGACCCAGTACTTC.

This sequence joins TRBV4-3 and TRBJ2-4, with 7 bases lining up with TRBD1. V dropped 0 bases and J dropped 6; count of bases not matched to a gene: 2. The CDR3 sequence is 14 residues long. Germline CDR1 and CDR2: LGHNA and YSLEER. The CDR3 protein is CASSQDRGSNIQYF. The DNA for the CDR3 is TGCGCCAGCAGCCAAGACAGGGGGTCAAACATTCAGTACTTC.

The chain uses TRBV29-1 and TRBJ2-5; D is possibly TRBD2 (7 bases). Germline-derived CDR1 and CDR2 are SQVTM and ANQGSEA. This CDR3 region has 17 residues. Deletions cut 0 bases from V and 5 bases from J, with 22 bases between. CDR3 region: CSVEDLPGRGGWETQYF. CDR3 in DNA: TGCAGCGTTGAAGATCTTCCGGGCAGGGGAGGGTGGGAGACCCAGTACTTC. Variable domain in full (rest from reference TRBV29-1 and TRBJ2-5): SAVISQKPSRDICQRGTSLTIQCQVDSQVTMMFWYRQQPGQSLTLIATANQGSEATYESGFVIDKFPISRPNLTFSTLTVSNMSPEDSSIYLCSVEDLPGRGGWETQYFGPGTRLLVL.

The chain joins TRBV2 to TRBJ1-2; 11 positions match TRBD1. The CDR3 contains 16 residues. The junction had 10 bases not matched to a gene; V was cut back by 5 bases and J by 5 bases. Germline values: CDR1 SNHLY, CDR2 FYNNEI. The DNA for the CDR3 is TGTGCCAGCAGTTTAAGCGGGACAGGGGGTTATTATGGCTACACCTTC. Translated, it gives CASSLSGTGGYYGYTF.

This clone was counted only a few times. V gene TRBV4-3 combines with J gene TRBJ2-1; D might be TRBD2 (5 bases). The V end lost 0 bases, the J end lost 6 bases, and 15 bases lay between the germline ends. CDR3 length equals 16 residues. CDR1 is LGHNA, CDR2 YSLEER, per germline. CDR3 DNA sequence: TGCGCCAGCAGCCAAGATCTACGGGAATTCCGCAATGAGCAGTTCTTC. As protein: CASSQDLREFRNEQFF.

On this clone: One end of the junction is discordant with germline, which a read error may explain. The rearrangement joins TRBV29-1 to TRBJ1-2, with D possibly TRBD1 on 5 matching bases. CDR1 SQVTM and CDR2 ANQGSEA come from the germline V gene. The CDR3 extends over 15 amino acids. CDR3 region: CSVEVRASGLDGYPF. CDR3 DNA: TGCAGCGTTGAGGTCAGGGCCAGTGGGTTGGATGGCTACCCCTTC.

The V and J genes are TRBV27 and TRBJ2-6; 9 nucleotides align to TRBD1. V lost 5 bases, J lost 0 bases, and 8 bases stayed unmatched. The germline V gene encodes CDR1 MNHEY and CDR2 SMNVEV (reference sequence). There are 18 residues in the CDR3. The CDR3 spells CASSAGQGLISGANVLTF. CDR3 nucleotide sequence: TGTGCCAGCAGTGCTGGACAGGGGCTGATCTCTGGGGCCAACGTCCTGACTTTC.

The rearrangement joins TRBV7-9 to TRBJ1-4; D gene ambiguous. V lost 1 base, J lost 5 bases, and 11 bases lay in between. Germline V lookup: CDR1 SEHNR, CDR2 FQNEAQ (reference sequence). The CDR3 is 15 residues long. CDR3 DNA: TGTGCCAGCAGCTTAGACCCAGGCGAAAATGAAAAACTGTTTTTT. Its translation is CASSLDPGENEKLFF. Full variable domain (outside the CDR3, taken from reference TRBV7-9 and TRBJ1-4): DTGVSQNPRHKITKRGQNVTFRCDPISEHNRLYWYRQTLGQGPEFLTYFQNEAQLEKSRLLSDRFSAERPKGSFSTLEIQRTEQGDSAMYLCASSLDPGENEKLFFGSGTQLSVL.

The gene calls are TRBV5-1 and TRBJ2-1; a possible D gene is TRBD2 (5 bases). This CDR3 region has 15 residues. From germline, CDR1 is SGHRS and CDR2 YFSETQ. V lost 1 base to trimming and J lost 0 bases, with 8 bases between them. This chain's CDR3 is CASSLTGSSYNEQFF. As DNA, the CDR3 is TGCGCCAGCAGCTTGACTGGGAGCTCCTACAATGAGCAGTTCTTC.

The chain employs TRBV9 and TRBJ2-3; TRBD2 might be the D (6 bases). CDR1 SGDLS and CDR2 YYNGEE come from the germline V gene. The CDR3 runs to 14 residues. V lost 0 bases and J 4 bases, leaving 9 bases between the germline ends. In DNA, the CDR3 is TGTGCCAGCAGCGTAGGACTAGTAGCAGATACGCAGTATTTT. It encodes CASSVGLVADTQYF.

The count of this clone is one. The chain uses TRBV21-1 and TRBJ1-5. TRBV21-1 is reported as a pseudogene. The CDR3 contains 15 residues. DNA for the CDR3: TGTGCCAGCAGCAACCCGACTGGGAGGCGTGAGCCCCAGCATTTT. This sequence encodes CASSNPTGRREPQHF.

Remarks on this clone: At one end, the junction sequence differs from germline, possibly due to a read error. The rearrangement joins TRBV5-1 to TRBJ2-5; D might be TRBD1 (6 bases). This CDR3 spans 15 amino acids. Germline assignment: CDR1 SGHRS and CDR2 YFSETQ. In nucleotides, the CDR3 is TGCGCCAGCAGCTTGTTGGCCCTAGCAGGGGAGACCCAGCACTTC. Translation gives CASSLLALAGETQHF.

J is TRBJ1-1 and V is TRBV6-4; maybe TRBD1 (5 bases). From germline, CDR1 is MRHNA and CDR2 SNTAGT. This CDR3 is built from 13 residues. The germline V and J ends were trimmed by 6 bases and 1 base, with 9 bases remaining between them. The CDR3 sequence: CASRQETNTEAFF. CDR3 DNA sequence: TGTGCCAGCAGACAGGAGACGAACACTGAAGCTTTCTTT.

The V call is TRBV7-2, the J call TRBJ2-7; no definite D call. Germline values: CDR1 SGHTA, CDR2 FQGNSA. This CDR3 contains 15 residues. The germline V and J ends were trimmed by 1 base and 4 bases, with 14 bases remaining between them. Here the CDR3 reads CASSLGGGHLYEQYF. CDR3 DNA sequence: TGTGCCAGCAGCTTAGGTGGCGGCCATCTATACGAGCAGTACTTC. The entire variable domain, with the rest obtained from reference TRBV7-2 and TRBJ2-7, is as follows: GAGVSQSPSNKVTEKGKDVELRCDPISGHTALYWYRQSLGQGLEFLIYFQGNSAPDKSGLPSDRFSAERTGGSVSTLTIQRTQQEDSAVYLCASSLGGGHLYEQYFGPGTRLTVT.

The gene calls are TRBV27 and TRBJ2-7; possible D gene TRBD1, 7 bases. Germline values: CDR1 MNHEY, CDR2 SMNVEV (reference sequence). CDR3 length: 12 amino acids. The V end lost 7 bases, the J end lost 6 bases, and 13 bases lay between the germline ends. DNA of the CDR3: TGTGCCAGCAAAGGAGGGGGCAGCGAGCAGTACTTC. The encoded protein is CASKGGGSEQYF.

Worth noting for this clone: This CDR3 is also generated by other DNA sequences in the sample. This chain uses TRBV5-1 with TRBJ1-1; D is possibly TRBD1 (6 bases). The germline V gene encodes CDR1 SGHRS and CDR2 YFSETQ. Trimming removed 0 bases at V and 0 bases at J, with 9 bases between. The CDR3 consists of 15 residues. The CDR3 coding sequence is TGCGCCAGCAGCTTGGCCGAGGGGGTGAACACTGAAGCTTTCTTT. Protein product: CASSLAEGVNTEAFF.

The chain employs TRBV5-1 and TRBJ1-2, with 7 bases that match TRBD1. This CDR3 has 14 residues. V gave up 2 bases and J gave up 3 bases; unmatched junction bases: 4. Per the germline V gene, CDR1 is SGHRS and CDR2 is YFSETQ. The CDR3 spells CASSLTGEHYGYTF. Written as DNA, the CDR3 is TGCGCCAGCAGCTTAACAGGGGAGCACTATGGCTACACCTTC. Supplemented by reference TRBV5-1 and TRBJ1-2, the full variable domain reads KAGVTQTPRYLIKTRGQQVTLSCSPISGHRSVSWYQQTPGQGLQFLFEYFSETQRNKGNFPGRFSGRQFSNSRSEMNVSTLELGDSALYLCASSLTGEHYGYTFGSGTRLTVV.

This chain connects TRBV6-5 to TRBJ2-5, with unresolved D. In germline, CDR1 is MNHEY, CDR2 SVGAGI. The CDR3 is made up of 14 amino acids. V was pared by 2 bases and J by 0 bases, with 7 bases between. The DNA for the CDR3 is TGTGCCAGCAGTTACGTGGGCCACCAAGAGACCCAGTACTTC. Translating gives CASSYVGHQETQYF.

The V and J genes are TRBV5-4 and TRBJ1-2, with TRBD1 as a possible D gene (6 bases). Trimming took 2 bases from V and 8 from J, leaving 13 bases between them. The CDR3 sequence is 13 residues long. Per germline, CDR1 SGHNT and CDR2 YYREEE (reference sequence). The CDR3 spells CASSLTGGGGYTF. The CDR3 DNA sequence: TGTGCCAGCAGCTTAACCGGGGGGGGCGGCTACACCTTC.

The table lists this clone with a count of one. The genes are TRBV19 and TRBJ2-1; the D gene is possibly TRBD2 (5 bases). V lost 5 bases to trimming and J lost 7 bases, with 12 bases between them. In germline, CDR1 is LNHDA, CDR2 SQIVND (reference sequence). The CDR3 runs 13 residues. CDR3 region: CASSLGNRNEQFF. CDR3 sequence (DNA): TGTGCCAGTAGTCTCGGGAATCGAAATGAGCAGTTCTTC.

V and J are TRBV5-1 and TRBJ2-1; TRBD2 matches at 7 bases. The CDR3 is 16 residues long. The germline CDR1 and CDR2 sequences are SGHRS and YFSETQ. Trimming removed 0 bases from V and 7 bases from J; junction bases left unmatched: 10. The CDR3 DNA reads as TGCGCCAGCAGCTTGGTTGCGGGAGCATTGAAAAATGAGCAGTTCTTC. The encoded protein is CASSLVAGALKNEQFF.